Each of the 20 T cell receptor beta chains below was sequenced from the same sample in a study of cytomegalovirus exposure and HLA in healthy donors. The primer mix had 60 Vbeta and 13 Jbeta primers. Clones were read by immunoSEQ multiplex PCR, and TCRdb kept only the in-frame ones, dropping some. The sample consists of approximately 150,000 clones, roughly 75% of them appearing once. Specimen: PBMCs. The origin of the receptors is a male donor in good health and CMV-seronegative.

This clone occurred once. The gene calls are TRBV10-3 and TRBJ2-5; D may be TRBD2 (5 bases). The V end lost 4 bases, the J end lost 1 base, and 7 bases lay between the germline ends. Germline assignment: CDR1 ENHRY and CDR2 SYGVKD. The CDR3 length is 13 residues. DNA of the CDR3: TGTGCCATCAGTGCCGGGGTCCAAGAGACCCAGTACTTC. Amino acid sequence: CAISAGVQETQYF.

The J gene is TRBJ2-5, the V gene TRBV6-1; TRBD1 aligns across 7 bases. Germline V lookup: CDR1 MNHNS, CDR2 SASEGT. The CDR3 runs 16 residues. The ends lost 3 bases at V and 2 bases at J; junction bases unmatched: 9. DNA of the CDR3: TGTGCCAGCAGTGAGCCAGGGACAGTACAACAAGAGACCCAGTACTTC. Residues: CASSEPGTVQQETQYF.

The gene calls are TRBV19 and TRBJ1-1; TRBD1 aligns across 9 bases. Germline loops: CDR1 LNHDA, CDR2 SQIVND (reference sequence). Trimming cost V 3 bases and J 4 bases; bases outside gene matches: 18. The CDR3 spans 19 residues. The CDR3 DNA is TGTGCCAGTAGTATTCCAGATACGCCGGGACAGGGTTTCGGCACTGAAGCTTTCTTT. Protein: CASSIPDTPGQGFGTEAFF.

This clone came up once. This sample also contains other DNA sequences that code for the same CDR3. This sequence joins TRBV4-1 and TRBJ2-2; 8 bases fit TRBD2. The CDR3 contains 16 residues. Trimming removed 0 bases from V and 3 bases from J; junction bases left unmatched: 3. Germline CDR1 reads MGHRA; CDR2 reads YSYEKL. The CDR3 region has the DNA TGCGCCAGCAGCCAAGATTCTAGCGGGTACACCGGGGAGCTGTTTTTT. It specifies CASSQDSSGYTGELFF.

The chain carries TRBV5-4 and TRBJ2-5; 14 nucleotides align to TRBD2. The assigned J gene may be wrong: the sequence end matches TRBJ2-7 better. Per germline, CDR1 SGHNT and CDR2 YYREEE (reference sequence). The CDR3 has 15 amino acids. The CDR3 coding sequence is TGTGCCAGCAGCGCCAGACTAGCGGGAGGGGACGAGCAGTACTTC. Translated: CASSARLAGGDEQYF.

This clone was seen a handful of times. The chain links TRBV4-1 to TRBJ2-3; TRBD1 agrees at 7 bases. The CDR3 contains 14 residues. The germline CDR1 and CDR2 sequences are MGHRA and YSYEKL. V trimming: 0 bases; J trimming: 4 bases; junction bases outside the gene matches: 1. CDR3 nucleotide sequence: TGCGCCAGCAGCCAAGACAGGGGGTCAGATACGCAGTATTTT. It is translated as CASSQDRGSDTQYF.

This clone was counted only a few times. V gene TRBV2 combines with J gene TRBJ2-1, with 10 nucleotides matching TRBD2. The CDR3 extends over 15 amino acids. V shed 1 base, J shed 7 bases, and the junction held 4 bases outside the gene matches. Per the germline V gene, CDR1 is SNHLY and CDR2 is FYNNEI. The CDR3 here is CASSEGTSGLNEQFF. CDR3 nucleotides: TGTGCCAGCAGTGAAGGGACTAGCGGTTTAAATGAGCAGTTCTTC.

The chain recombines TRBV7-8 with TRBJ1-5; perhaps TRBD1 as D (5 bases). Looked up from germline, CDR1 is SGHVS and CDR2 is FQNEAQ. V lost 0 bases and J 2 bases, leaving 8 bases between the germline ends. This CDR3 is 15 amino acids long. The CDR3 sequence is CASSLAQGGNQPQHF. In DNA, the CDR3 is TGTGCCAGCAGCTTAGCGCAGGGTGGCAATCAGCCCCAGCATTTT.

The chain recombines TRBV4-2 with TRBJ2-3, with a tentative D call TRBD1 (6 bases). The V gene lost 0 bases and the J gene lost 3 bases, with 16 bases spanning the gap. Looked up from germline, CDR1 is LGHNA and CDR2 is YNFKEQ. The length of the CDR3 is 17 residues. The CDR3 bases are TGTGCCAGCAGCCAAGAATTGTACAAGAGGGGGACAGATACGCAGTATTTT. It yields the protein CASSQELYKRGTDTQYF.

The chain couples TRBV2 to TRBJ2-5; possibly TRBD2 for D (7 bases). CDR1 SNHLY and CDR2 FYNNEI come from the germline V gene. CDR3 length: 13 residues. The V end was cut by 11 bases, the J end by 5 bases, with 18 bases between. The CDR3 spells CASRAGARETQYF. As DNA, the CDR3 is TGTGCCTCCAGGGCGGGGGCAAGGGAGACCCAGTACTTC.

J is TRBJ1-1 and V is TRBV28, with D maybe TRBD1 (5 bases). V was shortened by 11 bases and J by 7 bases, with 20 bases between the two germline ends. This CDR3 has 13 amino acids. In germline, CDR1 is MDHEN, CDR2 SYDVKM. DNA for the CDR3: TGTGCCGCCCAGGGCTATAATACCTATGAAGCTTTCTTT. As protein: CAAQGYNTYEAFF.

On this clone: In the same sample, other DNA sequences code for this CDR3. The gene calls are TRBV7-2 and TRBJ2-7; D is perhaps TRBD2 (5 bases). CDR1 is SGHTA and CDR2 is FQGNSA in the germline V gene. This CDR3 comprises 13 residues. V was clipped by 4 bases and J by 3 bases, with 10 bases between them. The CDR3 sequence is CASSSRGGYEQYF. CDR3 bases: TGTGCCAGCAGCTCGAGAGGAGGCTACGAGCAGTACTTC.

This clone was seen a single time. V usage is TRBV25-1 and J usage is TRBJ1-6; tentative D call: TRBD1 (5 bases). Germline-derived CDR1 and CDR2 are MGHDK and SYGVNS. Trimming removed 4 bases at V and 3 bases at J, with 7 bases between. The CDR3 extends over 14 amino acids. CDR3 loop: CASSGDSYNSPLHF. The CDR3 nucleotides read TGTGCCAGCAGTGGCGACAGCTATAATTCACCCCTCCACTTT. Full variable domain (outside the CDR3, taken from reference TRBV25-1 and TRBJ1-6): EADIYQTPRYLVIGTGKKITLECSQTMGHDKMYWYQQDPGMELHLIHYSYGVNSTEKGDLSSESTVSRIRTEHFPLTLESARPSHTSQYLCASSGDSYNSPLHFGNGTRLTVT.

As to this clone: This specimen includes other DNA sequences encoding the same CDR3. The chain is built from TRBV7-6 and TRBJ1-1; D not resolved. Germline assignment: CDR1 SGHVS and CDR2 FNYEAQ. There are 14 residues in the CDR3. V was pared by 1 base and J by 1 base, with 7 bases between. The CDR3 protein is CASSLGLGNTEAFF. The CDR3 DNA sequence: TGTGCCAGCAGCTTAGGTCTAGGGAACACTGAAGCTTTCTTT.

The chain couples TRBV7-8 to TRBJ1-1; TRBD1 agrees at 7 bases. Looked up from germline, CDR1 is SGHVS and CDR2 is FQNEAQ. Germline trimming cut 4 bases from V and 1 base from J; bases unmatched to any gene: 3. This CDR3 contains 14 residues. The chain's CDR3 is CASSYRGSNTEAFF. The CDR3 DNA is TGTGCCAGCAGCTACAGGGGTTCGAACACTGAAGCTTTCTTT.

This clone appeared a few times. This chain uses TRBV19 with TRBJ1-1; possible D gene TRBD1, 5 bases. This CDR3 comprises 14 residues. V lost 1 base and J lost 10, with 16 bases in between. Germline assignment: CDR1 LNHDA and CDR2 SQIVND (reference sequence). In DNA, the CDR3 is TGTGCCAGTAGTATAGGCCAAACAGGATCAGGAGCTTTCTTT. As protein: CASSIGQTGSGAFF.

The chain joins TRBV7-9 to TRBJ1-1; maybe TRBD1 (5 bases). Germline V gene lookup returns CDR1 SEHNR and CDR2 FQNEAQ (reference sequence). The CDR3 has 14 amino acids. V gave up 5 bases and J gave up 3 bases, with 13 bases separating them. The CDR3, as DNA: TGTGCCAGCAGCCCATTCCGGGGGGACACTGAAGCTTTCTTT. It is translated as CASSPFRGDTEAFF. The full variable domain, completed using reference TRBV7-9 and TRBJ1-1, is DTGVSQNPRHKITKRGQNVTFRCDPISEHNRLYWYRQTLGQGPEFLTYFQNEAQLEKSRLLSDRFSAERPKGSFSTLEIQRTEQGDSAMYLCASSPFRGDTEAFFGQGTRLTVV.

V gene TRBV4-1 combines with J gene TRBJ2-3; D remains ambiguous. Trimming removed 4 bases from V and 6 bases from J, with 14 bases in between. Germline V lookup: CDR1 MGHRA, CDR2 YSYEKL. The CDR3 runs 14 residues. CDR3 DNA sequence: TGCGCCAGCAGCCCCGGGTCGAGCTTTGATACGCAGTATTTT. Translation: CASSPGSSFDTQYF.

The rearrangement links TRBV7-9 to TRBJ1-1; no clear D gene. CDR1 is SEHNR, CDR2 FQNEAQ, per germline (reference sequence). V was trimmed by 5 bases and J by 4 bases, leaving 8 bases between them. CDR3 length: 12 amino acids. CDR3 bases: TGTGCCAGCAGCCGGGGTACCACTGAAGCTTTCTTT. Its protein product is CASSRGTTEAFF.

Notes on this clone: Compared with germline, one end of the junction differs, possibly owing to a read error. This CDR3 is also generated by other DNA sequences in the sample. V is TRBV5-4 and J is TRBJ2-7; D is undetermined. CDR1 SGHNT and CDR2 YYREEE come from the germline V gene (reference sequence). The CDR3 totals 12 residues. The CDR3 region is CASSLGRSEQYF. DNA of the CDR3: TGTGCTAGCAGCTTAGGTCGGAGCGAGCAGTACTTC.